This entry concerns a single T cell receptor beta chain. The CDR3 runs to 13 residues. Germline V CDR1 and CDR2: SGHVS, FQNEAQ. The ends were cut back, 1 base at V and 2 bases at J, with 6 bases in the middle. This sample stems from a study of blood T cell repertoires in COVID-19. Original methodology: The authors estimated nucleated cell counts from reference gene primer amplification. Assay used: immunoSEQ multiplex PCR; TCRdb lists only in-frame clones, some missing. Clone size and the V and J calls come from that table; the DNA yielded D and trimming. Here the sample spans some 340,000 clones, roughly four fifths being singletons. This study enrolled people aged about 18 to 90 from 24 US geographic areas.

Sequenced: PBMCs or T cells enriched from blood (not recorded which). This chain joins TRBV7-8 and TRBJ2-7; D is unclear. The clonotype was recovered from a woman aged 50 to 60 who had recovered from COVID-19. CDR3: CASSLVVTYEQYF. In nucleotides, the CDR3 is TGTGCCAGCAGCTTAGTAGTAACCTACGAGCAGTACTTC.